This T cell receptor beta chain was sequenced during a study of cytomegalovirus exposure and HLA in healthy donors (dated by TCRdb to between 2016 and 2019). Study-level background: In an earlier analysis of approximately 640 of the donors, 276 Gb of sequence data and some 120 million unique TCR beta sequences from 180 million or so T cells were reported. A later analysis re-analyzed previously published TCR beta repertoires from roughly 600 donors and added high-resolution HLA genotyping to study TCR occurrence patterns. The T cell repertoires of around 730 subjects were profiled by immunosequencing and related to cytomegalovirus serostatus. The later analysis used no new phenotypic data to find candidate immune exposures, relying instead on TCR beta sequences and their occurrence across donors. Four or five DR-DQ haplotypes were handled as single units for association and clustering because linkage in the cohort was strong. All discovery cohort repertoires had been generated on a single sequencing platform. Roughly 300 gigabases of sequencing data and approximately 85 million unique TCR sequences were included in an early release covering about 700 HLA-typed donors. Among about 410 genotyped donors of the cohort, an average of around 250,000 unique TCR beta nucleotide sequences was sequenced per donor, of which about 18% were non-productive. In an earlier analysis of 500 to 650 of the donors, high-throughput TCR beta sequencing was used to judge whether each TCR beta V gene segment behaved as functional or pseudogenic. The number of typed donors differed by locus: about 620-640 for A, B, C, DRB1 and DQB1; approximately 520 for DQA1; approximately 600 for DPA1; and roughly 490 for DPB1. Donor age, sex, ethnicity and CMV serostatus were compiled alongside the repertoire data. In addition to the first cohort of about 650 subjects, a separate validation cohort of about 120 different subjects was used. The aim of the study was to test whether cataloging public T cell receptors could identify signatures of past pathogen exposure. Of the 398 genotyped donors, 81% fell in the genetic ancestry cluster associated with self-reported Caucasian donors. Both class I and class II loci were covered by HLA typing, at four-digit resolution. High-throughput TCR immunosequencing, statistical association of individual TCRs with disease status, and machine learning were combined to predict cytomegalovirus infection status. A later genetic analysis took genome-wide SNP genotypes for about 55% of the roughly 670 donors and used that subset as a discovery cohort.

The investigation overall reported the following: A later analysis found that TCR association rates varied across HLA loci, with DRB1 alleles showing the most associated TCRs and HLA-C alleles the fewest. A later analysis reported that several top co-occurrence clusters appeared linked to parvovirus B19, influenza, CMV and Epstein-Barr virus. HLA typing was unavailable for some donors at each locus, so association tests used only the typed subset. An earlier analysis of around 500 of the donors showed that most TCR beta V segments appeared in productive rearrangements either about 90% or about 30% of the time, which broadly matched IMGT annotations. A further reported finding was that TCR beta sequences accurately predicted the HLA-A and HLA-B alleles for most subjects in the first cohort. In a later analysis, HLA-associated TCR beta chains showed more clonal expansion and lower generation probabilities than non-associated chains that were equally common. When HLA alleles, especially DR and DQ, strongly co-occurred, TCR associations were difficult to assign to individual alleles. Across donors, most TCR sequences were observed very rarely, whereas some public TCRs were present in many individuals. In a later analysis, most CMV-associated TCR beta chains were found to appear HLA-restricted, with HLA associations seemingly driven largely by CMV exposure. Because counts were too low, roughly 18 rarely observed V segments, including chromosome 9 orphons, were left out of the earlier analysis of approximately 500 of the donors. An association between a missense DCLRE1C variant and V-gene and J-gene trimming of TCR beta chains was found in a later genetic analysis and replicated in an independent cohort. Sequencing depth was assumed to be roughly uniform across donors in the presence/absence analyses, though that assumption may not hold. At a false discovery rate of 0.05, a later analysis linked some 18,000 TCR beta sequences to specific HLA alleles. The classifier was reported to diagnose cytomegalovirus status with high specificity and sensitivity in both the original and validation cohorts. Only TCR beta chains were sequenced in this cohort, and the absence of alpha or paired-chain data limited detectable features. A few of the identified cytomegalovirus-associated TCR beta chains were confirmed in vitro to be specific for cytomegalovirus antigens. CMV serostatus was the only immune exposure information available for the cohort. A cluster of highly shared sequence variants was judged likely to be a technical artifact of the sequencing pipeline. The study listed 164 TCR beta chains as associated with cytomegalovirus. The authors suggested that the approach could potentially be generalized to other disease states and immunological phenotypes. Correlated functional status among segregating V segments might reflect linkage disequilibrium, but an unknown experimental factor could not be ruled out. The 87-base-pair reads could not distinguish some IMGT-functional V segments, including TRBV6-2 and TRBV6-3, so those segments were excluded. According to a later genetic analysis, donors in an Asian-associated ancestry cluster had fewer N-insertions in productive TCRs than the approximately 710-donor mean.

The cohort was made up of 650 to 700 healthy bone marrow donors. Cohort members were all nominally healthy when sampled, although unrecorded immune exposures were likely present. The donor was CMV seropositive and belonged to the group of around 300 seropositive cohort members. A peripheral blood sample was provided by each donor, and peripheral blood mononuclear cells were used for TCR beta sequencing. Genomic DNA was extracted from the blood cell samples with the Qiagen DNeasy Blood Extraction Kit. About this clone: The antigen this receptor binds is unknown. Per-base quality was not reported, and no clone a single base away is much larger than it.

Based on the germline V gene, the CDR1 and CDR2 sequences are SGHTA and FQGTGA. Inclusive of the bounding cysteine and phenylalanine, the CDR3 is 17 residues long. Only the CDR3 part of the read is kept: 51 bases, read in frame from the first base. The germline V end is reduced by 5 bases and the J end by 1 base; junction bases left unmatched: 12. Library preparation was by the immunoSEQ multiplex PCR assay. For the multiplex PCR, a mixture combining 60 forward primers for TCR Vbeta segments and 13 reverse primers for TCR Jbeta segments was used. Amplification of the CDR3 region of rearranged TCR beta genes was performed with a multiplex PCR assay on genomic DNA. The amplified TCR beta libraries were sequenced on the Illumina HiSeq System as 87-base-pair reads. Turning to the authors' computational methods: Across the 670 or so repertoires, a later analysis counted some 80 million unique TCR beta chains, 9 million to 14 million of which were shared by at least two donors. To remove PCR and sequencing errors, raw reads were error-corrected and collapsed into unique sequences using a nearest-neighbor algorithm that merged closely related sequences. CDR3 sequences were aligned to IMGT reference sequences to assign V, D and J gene segments. Each retained sequence needed at least a six-nucleotide match to both a V gene segment and a J gene segment. A rearrangement counted as productive if the CDR3 had no stop codons and remained in frame with V and J, and every other rearrangement counted as non-productive. CDR3 was defined by IMGT convention, running from the second conserved V-encoded cysteine to the conserved J-encoded phenylalanine. The earlier analysis of some 540 of the donors excluded any sequence lacking an unambiguous match to a single V gene segment. In an earlier analysis of roughly 600 of the donors, a V segment was called functional when productive rearrangements were above 56.7%, and segregating when the standard deviation between donors exceeded 5%. To diagnose cytomegalovirus status from the catalog of TCR beta chain sequences, a statistical classification framework was built. In a later analysis, V and J genes were assigned by comparing TCR nucleotide sequences against IMGT/GENE-DB human TR gene sequences. The TCRdist pipeline was used in a later analysis to assign CDR3 sequences and most-parsimonious VDJ recombination scenarios. In a later analysis, every TCR beta chain was defined by the combination of its CDR3 amino acid sequence and its V-gene family, and reads without a unique V-gene family were dropped. In a later analysis, around 650 highly shared, low-generation-probability nucleotide sequences were removed to address suspected cross-contamination and a sequencing artifact. A later analysis calculated a clonal expansion index for each public chain from normalized within-repertoire ranks of inferred template counts. In a later analysis, generation probabilities were computed with a VDJ recombination model fitted to out-of-frame rearrangements, and the resulting probabilities were checked against IGoR. Hypergeometric tests were used in a later analysis to score TCR-TCR, TCR-HLA and TCR-CMV co-occurrence, with a repertoire-size bias correction applied to the TCR pairs. False discovery rates were estimated in a later analysis by permuting HLA or CMV assignments 20 times. In a later analysis, co-occurring TCRs were grouped with DBSCAN, and TCRdist sequence similarity was added when clustering was performed within HLA-allele-positive subsets. Co-occurrence clustering excluded repertoires with fewer than 30,000 or more than 120,000 public chains, plus five with anomalous nucleotide sharing. As stored in TCRdb, this immuneACCESS dataset retains in-frame rearrangements with V and J assigned. A fraction of the clones does not appear; measured against another copy, unresolved V genes explain less than half of the discrepancy, and the remainder lacks a known reason. V and J calls plus clone size are reproduced from that table; the DNA served to infer D and trimming. For this sample the table gives about 190,000 clones, of which 80% were detected only once. The leading ten clones occupy 6.3% of the sample.

The TCR sequence derives from a man aged 35-49 years in good health and CMV-seropositive. This receptor chain uses TRBV7-3 and TRBJ2-3; 7 central nucleotides agree with TRBD2. Sequencing used PBMCs. The DNA sequence follows: TGTGCCAGCAGCCCGCGTTTGGGGGGGGACGGCACAGATACGCAGTATTTT. It encodes CASSPRLGGDGTDTQYF.